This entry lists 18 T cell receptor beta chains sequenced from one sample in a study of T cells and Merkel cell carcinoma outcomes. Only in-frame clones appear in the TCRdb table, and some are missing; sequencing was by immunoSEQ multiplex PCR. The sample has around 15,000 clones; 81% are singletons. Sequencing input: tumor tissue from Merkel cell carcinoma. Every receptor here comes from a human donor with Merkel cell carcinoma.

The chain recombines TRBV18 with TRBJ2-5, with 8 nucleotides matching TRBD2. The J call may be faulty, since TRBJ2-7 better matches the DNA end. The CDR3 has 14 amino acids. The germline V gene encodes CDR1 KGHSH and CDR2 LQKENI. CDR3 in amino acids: CASSPREGTYEQYF. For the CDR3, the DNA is TGTGCCAGCTCTCCCCGGGAGGGGACCTACGAGCAGTACTTC.

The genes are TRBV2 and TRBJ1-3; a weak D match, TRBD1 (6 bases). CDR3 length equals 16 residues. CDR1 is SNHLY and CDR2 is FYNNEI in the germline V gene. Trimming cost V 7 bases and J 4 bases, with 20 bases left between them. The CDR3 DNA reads TGTGCCAGCAACTCGTACAGGGAGGTGGGAGGAAACACCATATATTTT. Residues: CASNSYREVGGNTIYF.

CDR3 sequence: CASSATGDSGNTIYF. DNA of the CDR3: TGTGCCAGCAGCGCCACGGGGGACTCTGGAAACACCATATATTTT. J is TRBJ1-3 and V is TRBV9, with D possibly TRBD1 on 5 matching bases. The V gene's germline CDR1 is SGDLS and CDR2 YYNGEE. The CDR3 covers 15 residues. V was trimmed by 3 bases and J by 0 bases, leaving 10 bases between them.

The chain's CDR3 is CASREIPNTGELFF. CDR3 DNA: TGTGCCAGCAGGGAAATACCGAACACCGGGGAGCTGTTTTTT. This rearrangement joins TRBV5-6 to TRBJ2-2; D is unresolved. Germline V gene sequence: CDR1 SGHDT, CDR2 YYEEEE. Between the trimmed V and J ends, which lost 5 bases and 0 bases, there was a span of 8 bases. The CDR3 extends over 14 amino acids.

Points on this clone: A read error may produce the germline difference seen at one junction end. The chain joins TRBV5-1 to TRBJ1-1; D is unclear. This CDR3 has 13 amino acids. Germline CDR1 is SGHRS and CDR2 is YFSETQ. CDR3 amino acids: CASSFQSNIEAFF. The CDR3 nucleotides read TGCGCCAGCAGCTTTCAGAGTAACATTGAAGCTTTCTTT.

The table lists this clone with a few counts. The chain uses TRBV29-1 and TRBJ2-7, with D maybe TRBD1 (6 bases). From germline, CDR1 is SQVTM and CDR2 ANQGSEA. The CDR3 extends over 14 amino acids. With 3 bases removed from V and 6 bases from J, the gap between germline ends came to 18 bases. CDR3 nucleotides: TGCAGCGTTGAGTTCCTGTACAGGGAAGGCGAGCAGTACTTC. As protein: CSVEFLYREGEQYF.

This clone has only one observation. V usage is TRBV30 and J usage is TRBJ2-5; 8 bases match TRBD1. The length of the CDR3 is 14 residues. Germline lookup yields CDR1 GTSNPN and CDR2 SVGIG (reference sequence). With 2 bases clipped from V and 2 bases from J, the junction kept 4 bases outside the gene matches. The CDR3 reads CAWSQGARQETQYF. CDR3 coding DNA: TGTGCCTGGAGTCAGGGGGCGCGTCAAGAGACCCAGTACTTC.

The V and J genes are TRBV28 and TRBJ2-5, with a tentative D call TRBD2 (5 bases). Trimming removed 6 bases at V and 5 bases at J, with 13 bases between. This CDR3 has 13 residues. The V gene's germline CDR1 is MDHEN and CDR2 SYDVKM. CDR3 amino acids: CASSQQRVETQYF. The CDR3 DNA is TGTGCCAGCAGCCAACAGAGGGTTGAGACCCAGTACTTC.

The CDR3: CASSRGRSTDTQYF. The CDR3 bases are TGTGCCAGCAGCCGGGGGCGGAGCACAGATACGCAGTATTTT. The chain is built from TRBV7-3 and TRBJ2-3; D is possibly TRBD1 or TRBD2 (6 bases each). Trimming pared 5 bases from V and 0 bases from J, leaving 9 bases between. From germline, CDR1 is SGHTA and CDR2 FQGTGA. CDR3 size: 14 residues.

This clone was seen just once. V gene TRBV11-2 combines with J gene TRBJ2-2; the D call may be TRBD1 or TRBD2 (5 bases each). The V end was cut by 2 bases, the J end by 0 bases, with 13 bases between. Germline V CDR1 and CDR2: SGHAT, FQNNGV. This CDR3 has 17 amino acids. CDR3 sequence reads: CASSLRVGRSNTGELFF. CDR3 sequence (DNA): TGTGCCAGCAGCTTAAGAGTGGGACGGTCGAACACCGGGGAGCTGTTTTTT.

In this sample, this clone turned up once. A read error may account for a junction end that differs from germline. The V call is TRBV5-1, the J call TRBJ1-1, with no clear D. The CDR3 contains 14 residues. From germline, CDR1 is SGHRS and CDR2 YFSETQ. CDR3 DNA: TGCGCCAGCAGCCTCGGGGATTCGAACACTGAAGTTTTCTTT. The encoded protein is CASSLGDSNTEVFF. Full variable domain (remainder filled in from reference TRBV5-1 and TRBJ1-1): KAGVTQTPRYLIKTRGQQVTLSCSPISGHRSVSWYQQTPGQGLQFLFEYFSETQRNKGNFPGRFSGRQFSNSRSEMNVSTLELGDSALYLCASSLGDSNTEVFFGQGTRLTVV.

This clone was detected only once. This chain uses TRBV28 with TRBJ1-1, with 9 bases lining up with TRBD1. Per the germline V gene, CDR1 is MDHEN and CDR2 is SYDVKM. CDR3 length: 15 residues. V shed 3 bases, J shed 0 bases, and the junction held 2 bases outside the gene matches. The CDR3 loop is CASSLDRGMNTEAFF. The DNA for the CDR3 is TGTGCCAGCAGTTTGGACAGGGGTATGAACACTGAAGCTTTCTTT.

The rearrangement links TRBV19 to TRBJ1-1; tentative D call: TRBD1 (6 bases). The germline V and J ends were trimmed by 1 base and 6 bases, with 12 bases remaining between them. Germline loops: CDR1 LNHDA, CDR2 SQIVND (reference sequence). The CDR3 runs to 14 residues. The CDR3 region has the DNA TGTGCCAGTAGTATAGGGAAGAAGGGGGCTGAAGCTTTCTTT. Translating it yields CASSIGKKGAEAFF.

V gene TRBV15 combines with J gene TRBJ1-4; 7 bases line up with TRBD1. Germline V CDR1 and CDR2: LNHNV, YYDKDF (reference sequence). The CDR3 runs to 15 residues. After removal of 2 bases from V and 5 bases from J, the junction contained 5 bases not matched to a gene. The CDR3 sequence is CATSRNGQDNEKLFF. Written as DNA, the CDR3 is TGTGCCACCAGCAGAAACGGACAGGACAATGAAAAACTGTTTTTT.

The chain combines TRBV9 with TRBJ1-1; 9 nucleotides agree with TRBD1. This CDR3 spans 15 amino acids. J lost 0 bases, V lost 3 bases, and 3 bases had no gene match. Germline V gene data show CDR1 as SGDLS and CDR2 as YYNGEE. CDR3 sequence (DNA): TGTGCCAGCAGCGGCGGACAGGGGATGAACACTGAAGCTTTCTTT. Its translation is CASSGGQGMNTEAFF.

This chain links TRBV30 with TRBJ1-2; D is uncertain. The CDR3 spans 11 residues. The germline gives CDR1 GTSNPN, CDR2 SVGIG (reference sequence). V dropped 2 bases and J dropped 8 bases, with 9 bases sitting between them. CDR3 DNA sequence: TGTGCCTGGAGTTCATTAGTCGGCTACACCTTC. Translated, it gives CAWSSLVGYTF.

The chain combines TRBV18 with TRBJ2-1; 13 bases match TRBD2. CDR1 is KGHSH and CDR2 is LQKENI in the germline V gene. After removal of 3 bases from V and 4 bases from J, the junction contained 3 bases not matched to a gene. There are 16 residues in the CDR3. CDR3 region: CASSPGLAGRYNEQFF. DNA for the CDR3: TGTGCCAGCTCACCGGGACTAGCGGGAAGATACAATGAGCAGTTCTTC.

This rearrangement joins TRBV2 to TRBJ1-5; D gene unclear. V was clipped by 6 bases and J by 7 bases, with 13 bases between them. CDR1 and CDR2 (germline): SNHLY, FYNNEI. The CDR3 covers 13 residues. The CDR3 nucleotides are TGTGCCAGCAGCCAGATAAGGCAGCAGCCCCAGCATTTT. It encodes CASSQIRQQPQHF.